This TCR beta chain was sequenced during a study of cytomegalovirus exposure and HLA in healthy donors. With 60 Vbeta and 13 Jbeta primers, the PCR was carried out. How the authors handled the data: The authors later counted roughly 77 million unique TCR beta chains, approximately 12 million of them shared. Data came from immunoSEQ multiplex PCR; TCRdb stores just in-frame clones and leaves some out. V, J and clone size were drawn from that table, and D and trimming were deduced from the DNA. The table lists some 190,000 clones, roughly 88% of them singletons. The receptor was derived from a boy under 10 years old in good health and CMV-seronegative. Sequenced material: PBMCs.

In DNA form, the CDR3 reads TGTGCCAGTAACCCCCGGGTCACAGATACGCAGTATTTT. Amino acids: CASNPRVTDTQYF. This rearrangement joins TRBV19 to TRBJ2-3; D unclear. The germline V gene encodes CDR1 LNHDA and CDR2 SQIVND (reference sequence). The CDR3 length is 13 residues. Trimming left V 7 bases short and J 2 bases short, with 10 bases between.